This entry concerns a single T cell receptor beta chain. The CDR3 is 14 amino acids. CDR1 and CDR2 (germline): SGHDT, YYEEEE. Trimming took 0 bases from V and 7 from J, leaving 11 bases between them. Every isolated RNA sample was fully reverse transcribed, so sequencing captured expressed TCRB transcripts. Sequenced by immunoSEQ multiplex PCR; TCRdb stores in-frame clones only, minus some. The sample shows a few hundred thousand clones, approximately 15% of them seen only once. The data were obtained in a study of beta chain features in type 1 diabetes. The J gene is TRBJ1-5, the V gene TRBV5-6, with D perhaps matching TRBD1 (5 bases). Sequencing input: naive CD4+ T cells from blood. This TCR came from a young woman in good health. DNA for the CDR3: TGTGCCAGCAGCTTGGCAGGGCGGCAGCAGCCCCAGCATTTT. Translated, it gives CASSLAGRQQPQHF.